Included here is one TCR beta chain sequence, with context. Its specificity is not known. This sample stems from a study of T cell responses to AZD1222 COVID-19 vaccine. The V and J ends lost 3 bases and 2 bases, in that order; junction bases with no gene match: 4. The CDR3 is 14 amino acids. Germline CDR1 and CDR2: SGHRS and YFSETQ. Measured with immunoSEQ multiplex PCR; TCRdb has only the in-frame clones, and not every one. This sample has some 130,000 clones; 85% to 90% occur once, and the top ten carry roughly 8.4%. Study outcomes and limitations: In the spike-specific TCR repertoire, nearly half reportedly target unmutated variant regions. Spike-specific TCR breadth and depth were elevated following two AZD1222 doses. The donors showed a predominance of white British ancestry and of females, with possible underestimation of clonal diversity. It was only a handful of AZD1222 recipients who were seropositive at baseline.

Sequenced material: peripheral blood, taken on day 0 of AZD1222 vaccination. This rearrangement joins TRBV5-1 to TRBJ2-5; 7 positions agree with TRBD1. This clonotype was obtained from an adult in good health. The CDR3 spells CASSSGTAQETQYF. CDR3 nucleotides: TGCGCCAGCAGCTCGGGGACAGCTCAAGAGACCCAGTACTTC.